Sample share makes the clone carrying this T cell receptor beta chain medium-sized. Losses at the gene ends were 2 bases for V and 7 bases for J; bases not matched to a gene: 8. CDR3 size: 15 residues. CDR1 is SGHNT and CDR2 is YENEEA in the germline V gene. Absent ophthalmopathy progression within 18 months defined stable Graves' hyperthyroidism. Hyperthyroidism patients were newly diagnosed, had disease duration under 2 months, and were aged 18 to 65 years. This entry belongs to a study of T cells in Graves' hyperthyroidism and ophthalmopathy. On the study more broadly: Blood was drawn when the patient was first diagnosed and still untreated.

From RNA transcripts, TCR beta CDR3 regions were amplified. During a first-round RT-PCR of the TCR CDR3, the HTBI primer set was used. Each CDR3 protein gets one entry after TCRdb re-called the multiplex PCR reads with MiXCR. The data show approximately 330,000 distinct CDR3 sequences, with roughly 18% seen just once and approximately 54% held by the top ten. The chain links TRBV11-3 to TRBJ2-1; TRBD2 matches 7 bases. The TCR originated in a woman aged 45 to 65 with Graves' hyperthyroidism. The material sequenced was blood. DNA of the CDR3: TGTGCCAGCAGCTTATCCGGGGGGATGGGGAATGAGCAGTTCTTC. This codes for CASSLSGGMGNEQFF. Supplemented by reference TRBV11-3 and TRBJ2-1, the full variable domain reads EAGVVQSPRYKIIEKKQPVAFWCNPISGHNTLYWYLQNLGQGPELLIRYENEEAVDDSQLPKDRFSAERLKGVDSTLKIQPAELGDSAVYLCASSLSGGMGNEQFFGPGTRLTVL.